This T cell receptor (beta chain) derives from a study of CD8+CD57+ T cells in acquired aplastic anemia. Study at large: Sorted CD4+ and CD8+ cells gave a mean 3.2 ug DNA, range roughly 0.19 to 27.4 ug. For CD4+ cells, healthy donors had an average of approximately 9.8 million reads.

This CDR3 region has 15 residues. Germline-derived CDR1 and CDR2 are LNHNV and YYDKDF (reference sequence). TCR beta VDJ and CDR3 were profiled, and genomic DNA was the template. MiXCR, applied by TCRdb to the reads, yields one record per CDR3 protein. There are just over 400,000 distinct CDR3 sequences in the sample; about two thirds occur only once, and 3.5% to 4.5% lies in the top ten. Overall study results and limits: It was found that more than 25 CD8+ CDR3 sequences were shared between patients and controls. No significant difference in CD8+ Simpson's diversity was found between patients and controls.

Remarks on this clonotype: Its antigen remains unidentified. Mismatch with germline at one junction end may stem from a read error.

The chain carries TRBV15 and TRBJ1-5; D gene uncertain. This receptor was identified in a human donor in good health, serving as a control. The specimen sequenced was sorted CD4+, CD8+, or CD8+CD57+ T cells (not recorded which) from PBMCs. The CDR3 DNA sequence: TGTGCCACCAGCACATACAGTTATAGCATTCAGCCCCAGCAGTTT. This translates into CATSTYSYSIQPQQF.